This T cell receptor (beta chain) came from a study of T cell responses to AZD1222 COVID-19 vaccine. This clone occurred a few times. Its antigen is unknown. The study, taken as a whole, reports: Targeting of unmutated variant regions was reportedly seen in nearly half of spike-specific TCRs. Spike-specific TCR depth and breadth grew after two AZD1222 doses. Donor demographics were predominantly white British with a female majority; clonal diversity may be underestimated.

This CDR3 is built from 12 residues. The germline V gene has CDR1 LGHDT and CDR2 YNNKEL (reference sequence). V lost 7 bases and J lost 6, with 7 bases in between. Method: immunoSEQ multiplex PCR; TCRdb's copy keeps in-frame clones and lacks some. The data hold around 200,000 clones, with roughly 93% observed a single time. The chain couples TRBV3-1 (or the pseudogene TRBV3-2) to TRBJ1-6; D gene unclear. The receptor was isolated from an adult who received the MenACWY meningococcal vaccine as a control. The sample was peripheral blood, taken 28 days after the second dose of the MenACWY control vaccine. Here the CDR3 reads CASTLPNSPLHF. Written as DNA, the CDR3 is TGTGCCAGCACCCTCCCTAATTCACCCCTCCACTTT.